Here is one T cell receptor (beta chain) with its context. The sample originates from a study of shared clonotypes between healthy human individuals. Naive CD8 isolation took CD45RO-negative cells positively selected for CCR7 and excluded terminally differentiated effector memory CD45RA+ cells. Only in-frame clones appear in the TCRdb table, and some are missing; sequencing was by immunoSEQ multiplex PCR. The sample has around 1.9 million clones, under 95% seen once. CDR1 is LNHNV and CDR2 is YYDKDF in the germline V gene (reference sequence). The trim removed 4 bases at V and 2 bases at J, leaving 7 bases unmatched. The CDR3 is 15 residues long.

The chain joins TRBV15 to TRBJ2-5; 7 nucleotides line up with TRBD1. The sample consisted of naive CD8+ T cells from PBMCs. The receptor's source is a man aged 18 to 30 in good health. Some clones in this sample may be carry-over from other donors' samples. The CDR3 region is CATSTETGYQETQYF. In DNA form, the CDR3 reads TGTGCCACCAGCACCGAGACAGGGTATCAAGAGACCCAGTACTTC.